This T cell receptor beta chain was observed in a study of blood T cell repertoires in COVID-19 (dated by TCRdb to 2018 to 2021). Turning to the overall study: Collaborator samples came from the United States, Italy and Spain and covered acute and convalescent phases of COVID-19. The sample metadata nearly always contained a de-identified subject ID, COVID-19 status, age in years and sex. The material from the prospective study consisted of cDNA or gDNA derived from T cells, B-cell-depleted T cells, or PBMCs. The repertoires were released in a freely available public database intended as a resource for research on the immune response to SARS-CoV-2. Where available, HLA class I and class II types were obtained from metadata supplied by the sample provider rather than from assay-based typing. The dataset comprised deeply sampled blood TCRbeta repertoires from subjects exposed to, actively infected with, or recovered from COVID-19. The samples were drawn from two sources: the first 160 participants of the ongoing ImmuneRACE study, and about 1,300 subjects contributed by 6 global collaborators.

Paper-wide results and their limitations: Clinical and demographic metadata were provided uncurated, with the amount varying by source and participant.

Turning to this clone: There is no known antigen for this receptor. No much larger clonotype is one base removed from it; base qualities were not supplied.

The immunoSEQ Assay, a bias-controlled multiplex PCR, was used to amplify TCRbeta CDR3 regions from genomic DNA. On the study's bioinformatics: The number of nucleated cells in each sample was estimated by amplification of reference gene primers within the assay. To quantify the absolute abundance of each unique TCRbeta CDR3 rearrangement, sequence reads were collapsed and filtered. For each sample, productive Simpson clonality was calculated as the square root of Simpson's diversity index across productive rearrangements. TCRdb limited this immuneACCESS table to in-frame rearrangements with V and J called. A share of clones is missing; checked studies link under half to unresolved V genes, and the rest is unexplained. V and J calls plus clone size are reproduced from that table; the DNA served to infer D and trimming. In this sample the table shows a few hundred thousand clones, 86% of which occur a single time. The ten largest clones represent under 3.5% of the sample.

Collaborating institutions collected whole blood in K2EDTA tubes following their own protocols. Collaborator samples were shipped for TCRbeta analysis as frozen whole blood, isolated PBMCs, or DNA extracted from either sample type. V is pruned by 6 bases and J by 8 bases, leaving 9 bases of the junction without a gene match. The germline V gene (reference sequence) supplies CDR1 MNHEY and CDR2 SMNVEV. Reading from cysteine to phenylalanine, the CDR3 counts 14 amino acids. Kept here is only the CDR3 DNA, which spans 42 bases and is read in frame from base 1. This sequence was found in a woman aged 25 to 39 with active or convalescent COVID-19. Sequenced: peripheral blood. Rearrangement joined TRBV27 to TRBJ1-4; 7 central nucleotides agree with TRBD1. The nucleotide sequence is TGTGCCAGCAGCGCCGACAGGGTCGAGGAAAAACTGTTTTTT. It codes for CASSADRVEEKLFF. The CDR3 plus the reference TRBV27 and TRBJ1-4 genes for the other parts give the full variable domain: EAQVTQNPRYLITVTGKKLTVTCSQNMNHEYMSWYRQDPGLGLRQIYYSMNVEVTDKGDVPEGYKVSRKEKRNFPLILESPSPNQTSLYFCASSADRVEEKLFFGSGTQLSVL.